The 27 T cell receptor beta chains below were found in one sample sequenced in a study of blood T cell repertoires in COVID-19. Profiled with immunoSEQ multiplex PCR; TCRdb holds only in-frame clones, not every one. The data contain some 46,000 clones, around 75% of them singletons. The sample taken for sequencing was peripheral blood. The receptors were gathered from an elderly man with acute or convalescent COVID-19.

V is TRBV19 and J is TRBJ1-2; 7 bases align to TRBD1. With 4 bases clipped from V and 4 bases from J, the junction kept 6 bases outside the gene matches. The CDR3 spans 14 residues. Germline-derived CDR1 and CDR2 are LNHDA and SQIVND (reference sequence). This CDR3 is CASSKQGSPYGYTF. CDR3 nucleotides: TGTGCCAGTAGTAAACAGGGGTCGCCCTATGGCTACACCTTC.

This chain uses TRBV28 with TRBJ2-5, with a tentative D call TRBD1 (5 bases). The CDR3 has 13 amino acids. The V and J ends lost 8 bases and 2 bases respectively, with 12 bases between them. The germline CDR1 and CDR2 sequences are MDHEN and SYDVKM. The CDR3 sequence: CASGNRPQETQYF. CDR3 DNA: TGTGCCAGCGGAAACAGGCCTCAAGAGACCCAGTACTTC.

The genes are TRBV7-2 and TRBJ2-7; TRBD2 is a possible D gene (6 bases). With 0 bases removed from V and 6 bases from J, the gap between germline ends came to 9 bases. Germline CDR1 SGHTA, CDR2 FQGNSA. CDR3 size: 13 residues. The CDR3 is CASSLAASVEQYF. The CDR3, as DNA: TGTGCCAGCAGCTTAGCAGCTAGCGTCGAGCAGTACTTC.

V gene TRBV19 combines with J gene TRBJ2-1; 7 bases are shared with TRBD1. The CDR3 spans 14 residues. Germline V gives CDR1 LNHDA, CDR2 SQIVND (reference sequence). J lost 9 bases, V lost 7 bases, and 12 bases had no gene match. CDR3 sequence: CASTRQGGLSEQFF. In DNA form, the CDR3 reads TGTGCCAGTACCCGACAGGGCGGCCTTAGTGAGCAGTTCTTC.

This clone was observed once. This chain uses TRBV15 with TRBJ2-1, with D tentatively TRBD2 (5 bases). The CDR3 loop spans 16 amino acids. Deletions cut 2 bases from V and 6 bases from J, with 17 bases between. Germline assignment: CDR1 LNHNV and CDR2 YYDKDF (reference sequence). CDR3 DNA: TGTGCCACCAGCAGAACACGTTCCCTAGCCGTCAATGAGCAGTTCTTC. It codes for CATSRTRSLAVNEQFF.

The chain links TRBV6-7 to TRBJ2-5, with D perhaps TRBD1 (6 bases). TRBV6-7 has ORF status, its function being uncertain. V was cut by 9 bases and J by 5 bases, with 19 bases left in between. CDR3 size: 14 residues. CDR3 sequence: CARNFTGCEETQYF. The CDR3 DNA reads as TGTGCCAGGAACTTCACAGGGTGTGAGGAGACCCAGTACTTC.

The CDR3 DNA follows: TGTGCCAGCTCCCGAGAGACAGGGAACACCGGGGAGCTGTTTTTT. The encoded protein is CASSRETGNTGELFF. This chain uses TRBV6-5 with TRBJ2-2; D may be TRBD1 (6 bases). Trimming left V 8 bases short and J 1 base short, with 14 bases between. Per germline, CDR1 MNHEY and CDR2 SVGAGI. This CDR3 comprises 15 residues.

V is TRBV5-4 and J is TRBJ2-2; D might be TRBD1 (5 bases). V was shortened by 0 bases and J by 1 base, with 10 bases between the two germline ends. The CDR3 loop spans 16 amino acids. The germline CDR1 and CDR2 sequences are SGHNT and YYREEE (reference sequence). In DNA, the CDR3 is TGTGCCAGCAGCTTGGGAGGCAGGGTGAACACCGGGGAGCTGTTTTTT. This gives the protein CASSLGGRVNTGELFF.

V usage is TRBV2 and J usage is TRBJ2-3; the match to TRBD2 covers 10 bases. CDR3 length: 14 amino acids. The germline V gene has CDR1 SNHLY and CDR2 FYNNEI. J gave up 3 bases and V 10 bases, and 7 bases lay outside the gene matches. This chain's CDR3 is CANSSGRKTDTQYF. DNA of the CDR3: TGTGCCAACTCTAGCGGGAGAAAAACAGATACGCAGTATTTT.

This clone was seen a single time. Other DNA sequences in the sample encode the same CDR3. The CDR3 here is CASSQDRAYEQYF. CDR3 bases: TGCGCCAGCAGCCAAGATAGAGCGTACGAGCAGTACTTC. This sequence joins TRBV4-3 and TRBJ2-7, with D unclear. CDR1 is LGHNA, CDR2 YSLEER, per germline. Trimming shortened V by 0 bases and J by 4 bases, and 7 bases separated the two germline ends. The CDR3 length is 13 residues.

This rearrangement joins TRBV7-9 to TRBJ2-1; TRBD2 aligns across 13 bases. The J segment lost 7 bases and the V segment lost 1 base, leaving 4 bases of the junction unmatched. Germline V gene data show CDR1 as SEHNR and CDR2 as FQNEAQ (reference sequence). The CDR3 is made up of 16 amino acids. In nucleotides, the CDR3 is TGTGCCAGCAGCTTAGGGGGACTAGCGGGACGGAATGAGCAGTTCTTC. Translation gives CASSLGGLAGRNEQFF.

The J gene is TRBJ2-7, the V gene TRBV6-5; perhaps TRBD1 as D (6 bases). CDR1 and CDR2 (germline): MNHEY, SVGAGI. V lost 2 bases to trimming and J lost 1 base, with 12 bases between them. The CDR3 sequence is 15 residues long. The CDR3: CASSYPDRRSYEQYF. The CDR3 DNA reads TGTGCCAGCAGTTACCCTGACAGGAGATCCTACGAGCAGTACTTC.

This sequence joins TRBV6-2 or TRBV6-3 and TRBJ2-3; 14 nucleotides match TRBD2. J gave up 4 bases and V 4 bases, and 4 bases lay outside the gene matches. Germline values: CDR1 MNHEY, CDR2 SVGEGT. CDR3 length equals 16 residues. Here the CDR3 reads CASSSSGLAGADTQYF. CDR3 bases: TGTGCCAGCAGTTCGTCGGGACTAGCGGGAGCAGATACGCAGTATTTT.

The V call is TRBV19, the J call TRBJ2-2; possibly TRBD1 for D (6 bases). The CDR3 consists of 12 residues. Germline loops: CDR1 LNHDA, CDR2 SQIVND (reference sequence). Between the trimmed V and J ends, which lost 5 bases and 9 bases, there was a span of 10 bases. DNA of the CDR3: TGTGCCAGTAGTCCCAGGGGCTGGGAGCTGTTTTTT. Its protein product is CASSPRGWELFF.

The chain uses TRBV29-1 and TRBJ1-1; 7 nucleotides align to TRBD1. Losses at the gene ends were 4 bases for V and 5 bases for J; bases not matched to a gene: 10. CDR1 is SQVTM and CDR2 is ANQGSEA in the germline V gene. CDR3 length equals 14 residues. DNA for the CDR3: TGCAGCGTTGGTGGAGAAGGGGGCAGGACTGAAGCTTTCTTT. Translating it yields CSVGGEGGRTEAFF.

V usage is TRBV18 and J usage is TRBJ2-7; D not resolved. The length of the CDR3 is 16 residues. Germline CDR1 KGHSH, CDR2 LQKENI. Between the trimmed V and J ends, which lost 3 bases and 0 bases, there was a span of 15 bases. In DNA, the CDR3 is TGTGCCAGCTCACCGCTACGACAACCCCACTCCTACGAGCAGTACTTC. Protein product: CASSPLRQPHSYEQYF.

The V and J genes are TRBV2 and TRBJ2-5; 7 bases agree with TRBD2. CDR1 is SNHLY, CDR2 FYNNEI, per germline. V lost 3 bases to trimming and J lost 5 bases; unmatched junction nucleotides: 3. The CDR3 runs to 13 residues. CDR3 protein: CASSDGGWETQYF. The CDR3 nucleotides are TGTGCCAGCAGTGACGGGGGGTGGGAGACCCAGTACTTC.

The V and J genes are TRBV15 and TRBJ2-7, with D hard to call. This CDR3 has 13 residues. Germline V lookup: CDR1 LNHNV, CDR2 YYDKDF (reference sequence). Trimming cost V 4 bases and J 1 base, with 8 bases left between them. In nucleotides, the CDR3 is TGTGCCACCAGCAAGGTCGGGTCCTACGAGCAGTACTTC. Its protein is CATSKVGSYEQYF.

This chain joins TRBV18 and TRBJ2-5, with unresolved D. Trimming left V 3 bases short and J 1 base short, with 12 bases between. Germline CDR1 is KGHSH and CDR2 is LQKENI. There are 15 residues in the CDR3. The CDR3 region has the DNA TGTGCCAGCTCACCGACCGAGGTACGCCAAGAGACCCAGTACTTC. Translated: CASSPTEVRQETQYF.

The rearrangement uses TRBV7-2 and TRBJ2-1; possibly TRBD2 for D (6 bases). V dropped 6 bases and J dropped 8 bases, with 17 bases sitting between them. The CDR3 contains 14 residues. Germline-derived CDR1 and CDR2 are SGHTA and FQGNSA. CDR3 residues: CASRYGGSGHEQFF. CDR3 DNA: TGTGCCAGCAGGTATGGGGGGAGTGGGCATGAGCAGTTCTTC.

In nucleotides, the CDR3 is TGTGCCAGCCTTTACAACAGTCGGGCTTTCTTT. Translated: CASLYNSRAFF. The rearrangement links TRBV6-5 to TRBJ1-1; D is uncertain. From germline, CDR1 is MNHEY and CDR2 SVGAGI. The CDR3 runs to 11 residues. Trimming shortened V by 8 bases and J by 11 bases, and 15 bases separated the two germline ends.

The chain carries TRBV29-1 and TRBJ1-2, with 10 positions matching TRBD1. J lost 2 bases, V lost 8 bases, and 2 bases had no gene match. The CDR3 runs to 12 residues. Germline V gives CDR1 SQVTM, CDR2 ANQGSEA. The chain's CDR3 is CSTGQGNYGYTF. Written as DNA, the CDR3 is TGCAGCACGGGACAGGGGAACTATGGCTACACCTTC.

The genes are TRBV4-2 and TRBJ2-7; D possibly corresponds to TRBD2 (7 bases). The germline V and J ends were trimmed by 1 base and 3 bases, with 10 bases remaining between them. The CDR3 has 14 amino acids. CDR1 LGHNA and CDR2 YNFKEQ come from the germline V gene. This CDR3 is CASSQGGGGYEQYF. In nucleotides, the CDR3 is TGTGCCAGCAGCCAAGGGGGAGGGGGCTACGAGCAGTACTTC.

This clone appeared a few times. V gene TRBV6-5 combines with J gene TRBJ2-6; D unresolved. Trimming removed 8 bases at V and 4 bases at J, with 12 bases between. Germline V gives CDR1 MNHEY, CDR2 SVGAGI. This CDR3 is built from 14 residues. CDR3 sequence (DNA): TGTGCCAGCGCCGTAGACTGGGGGGCCAACGTCCTGACTTTC. Encoded protein: CASAVDWGANVLTF.

The chain carries TRBV3-1 (or the pseudogene TRBV3-2) and TRBJ1-2; 7 nucleotides agree with TRBD1. CDR1 LGHDT and CDR2 YNNKEL come from the germline V gene (reference sequence). The CDR3 totals 17 residues. Trimming at V came to 1 base and at J to 2 bases, leaving 10 bases not matched to a gene. CDR3 amino acids: CASSQVRSRGINYGYTF. The CDR3 DNA reads TGTGCCAGCAGCCAAGTAAGAAGCAGGGGGATCAACTATGGCTACACCTTC.

The chain carries TRBV6-5 and TRBJ1-5; TRBD1 matches at 10 bases. This CDR3 region has 14 residues. Germline CDR1 and CDR2: MNHEY and SVGAGI. Germline trimming cut 10 bases from V and 4 bases from J; bases unmatched to any gene: 7. The CDR3 reads CATYPGQGNQPQHF. As DNA, the CDR3 is TGTGCCACCTACCCGGGACAGGGGAATCAGCCCCAGCATTTT.

This clone was counted a single time. The rearrangement uses TRBV7-2 and TRBJ2-1; D might be TRBD2 (6 bases). Trimming took 0 bases from V and 14 from J, leaving 17 bases between them. CDR3 length: 14 amino acids. Germline values: CDR1 SGHTA, CDR2 FQGNSA. CDR3 DNA sequence: TGTGCCAGCAGCTTAGCGTGGGCTAGCGCCGAGAAGTTCTTC. Its protein product is CASSLAWASAEKFF.